Detailed here is one T cell receptor (beta chain). Measured with immunoSEQ multiplex PCR; TCRdb has only the in-frame clones, and not every one. The table has 90,000 to 100,000 clones, about 85% seen once; the top ten hold about 0.82%. This entry belongs to a study of OX40 agonist ivuxolimab in advanced cancers. The CDR3 is made up of 16 amino acids. The germline CDR1 and CDR2 sequences are GTSNPN and SVGIG (reference sequence). V lost 1 base and J lost 4, with 17 bases in between. The chain carries TRBV30 and TRBJ1-3, with D possibly being TRBD1 (6 bases). The material was CD4+ or CD8+ T cells sorted from blood, obtained in a trial of the OX40 agonist ivuxolimab. The receptor comes from an adult with an advanced solid tumor such as melanoma, head and neck, liver or kidney cancer. The CDR3 sequence is CAWSAPRQAQGNTIYF. In DNA, the CDR3 is TGTGCCTGGAGTGCTCCCAGACAGGCCCAAGGAAACACCATATATTTT.